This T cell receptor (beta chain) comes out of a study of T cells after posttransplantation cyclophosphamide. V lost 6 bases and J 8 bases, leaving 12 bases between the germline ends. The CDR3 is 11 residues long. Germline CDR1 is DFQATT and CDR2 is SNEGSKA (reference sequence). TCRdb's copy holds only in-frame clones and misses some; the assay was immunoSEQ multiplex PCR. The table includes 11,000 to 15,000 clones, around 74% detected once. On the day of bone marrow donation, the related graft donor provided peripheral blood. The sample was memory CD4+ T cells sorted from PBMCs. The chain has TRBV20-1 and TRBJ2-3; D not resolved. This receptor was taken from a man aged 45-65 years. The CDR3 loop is CSAPERATQYF. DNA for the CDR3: TGCAGTGCCCCCGAGCGTGCTACGCAGTATTTT.